This T cell receptor (beta chain) was identified during a study of T cells after yellow fever vaccination. Study overall: When fractions had low cell numbers, they were prepared with SMART-Seq v4 Ultra Low Input. Overall study results and limits: Few clonotypes appeared in both CD4 and CD8 compartments. In post-booster samples, most primary-vaccination clones reappeared (approximately 95% CD4, 88% CD8).

This clonotype turned up a few times. Its target is unknown. CDR1 is SQVTM, CDR2 ANQGSEA, per germline. Trimming at V came to 0 bases and at J to 2 bases, leaving 5 bases not matched to a gene. The CDR3 extends over 15 amino acids. TCRdb passed the 5' RACE reads through MiXCR, listing each CDR3 protein once. The data contain 100,000 to 150,000 distinct CDR3 sequences, roughly 15% of them singletons. This clonotype originated in a man between 18 and 29 years old who received the YFV17D yellow fever vaccine. The chain has TRBV29-1 and TRBJ2-7, with 9 bases that match TRBD1. Source: CD8+ T cells sorted from PBMCs, taken 5 days after the yellow fever booster vaccination. The CDR3 protein is CSVEERQGVAYEQYF. The DNA for the CDR3 is TGCAGCGTTGAAGAGCGACAGGGGGTCGCCTACGAGCAGTACTTC.